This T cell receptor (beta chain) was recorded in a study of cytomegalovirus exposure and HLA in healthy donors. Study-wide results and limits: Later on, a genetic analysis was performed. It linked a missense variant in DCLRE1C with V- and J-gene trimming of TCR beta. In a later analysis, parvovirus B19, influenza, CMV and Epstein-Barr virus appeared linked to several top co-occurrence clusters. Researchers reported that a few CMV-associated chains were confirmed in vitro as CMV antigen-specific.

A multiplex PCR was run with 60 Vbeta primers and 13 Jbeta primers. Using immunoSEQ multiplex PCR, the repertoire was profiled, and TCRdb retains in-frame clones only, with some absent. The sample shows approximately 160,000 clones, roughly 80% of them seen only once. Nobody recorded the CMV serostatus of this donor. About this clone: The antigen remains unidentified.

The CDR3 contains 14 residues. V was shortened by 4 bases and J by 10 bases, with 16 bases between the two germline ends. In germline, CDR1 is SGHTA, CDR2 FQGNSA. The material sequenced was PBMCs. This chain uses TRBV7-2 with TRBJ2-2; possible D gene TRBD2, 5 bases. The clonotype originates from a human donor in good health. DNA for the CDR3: TGTGCCAGCAGCTCACTAGAAAAGGGTCCGGAGCTGTTTTTT. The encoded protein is CASSSLEKGPELFF.